The entry that follows covers one TCR beta chain sequence. This sample was included in a study of blood T cell repertoires in COVID-19. Study information: T cells, B-cell-depleted T cells, or PBMCs provided the cDNA or gDNA that served as material.

Here immunoSEQ multiplex PCR was the method, and the copy in TCRdb shows in-frame clones only, minus some. Of 200,000 to 250,000 clones in the sample, about 89% were seen once. Specimen: peripheral blood. This TCR was sampled from a man in his sixties who had recovered from COVID-19.

The CDR3 bases are TGTGCCAGCAGCCAAGATATGCAGGGTTATGGCTACACCTTC. Translated, it gives CASSQDMQGYGYTF. The chain recombines TRBV4-2 with TRBJ1-2; D perhaps matches TRBD1 (5 bases). Trimming shortened V by 0 bases and J by 5 bases, and 10 bases separated the two germline ends. In germline, CDR1 is LGHNA, CDR2 YNFKEQ. CDR3 length: 14 residues.